The 17 T cell receptor beta chains in this list originate from one sample, sequenced in a study of human T cells and chemical hapten exposure. Via MiXCR, TCRdb re-called the RACE reads, giving one row per CDR3 protein. The sample includes under 450,000 distinct CDR3 sequences, 4.8% seen only once; the top ten take under 3%. Time point reported: patch test 1, 2 weeks after DPC sensitization. The treatment is: therapeutic diphenylcyclopropenone sensitization with weekly scalp DPC. The sequencing used whole blood, collected in connection with sensitization to the hapten diphenylcyclopropenone (DPC). These receptors all come from a woman aged 45-60 years with alopecia areata. Some clones in this sample may be carry-over from other donors' samples.

A note on this clonotype: An end of the junction differs from the germline gene, which may be a read error. The V call is TRBV6-2 or TRBV6-3, the J call TRBJ2-5; D is uncertain. The CDR3 has 11 residues. Per germline, CDR1 MNHEY and CDR2 SVGEGT. In DNA form, the CDR3 reads TGTGCCAGCAGTTACGGCGAGAACCAGTACTTC. Amino acids: CASSYGENQYF.

This clonotype was picked up many times. V is TRBV27 and J is TRBJ2-7, with a tentative D call TRBD1 (6 bases). CDR3 size: 14 residues. The V gene's germline CDR1 is MNHEY and CDR2 SMNVEV (reference sequence). V shed 2 bases and J shed 0 bases, with 8 bases lying between them. CDR3 protein: CASSLRDNSYEQYF. The CDR3 DNA is TGTGCCAGCAGTTTAAGGGACAACTCCTACGAGCAGTACTTC.

About this clonotype: This sequence may be a read error, since a much larger clone differs from it by one base. This rearrangement joins TRBV7-8 to TRBJ1-1; D remains ambiguous. This CDR3 comprises 13 residues. From germline, CDR1 is SGHVS and CDR2 FQNEAQ. The CDR3 reads CASSFFMNTEASF. CDR3 bases: TGTGCCAGCAGCTTTTTCATGAACACTGAAGCTTCCTTT.

The rearrangement joins TRBV7-9 to TRBJ2-7; the match to TRBD2 covers 11 bases. The CDR3 consists of 15 residues. Germline CDR1 reads SEHNR; CDR2 reads FQNEAQ (reference sequence). With 4 bases clipped from V and 3 bases from J, the junction kept 5 bases outside the gene matches. The CDR3 sequence: CASSSGLAEFYEQYF. CDR3 DNA sequence: TGTGCCAGCAGCTCGGGACTAGCGGAGTTCTACGAGCAGTACTTC.

The rearrangement joins TRBV5-1 to TRBJ2-7, with D possibly TRBD2 on 6 matching bases. With 3 bases removed from V and 5 bases from J, the gap between germline ends came to 15 bases. The CDR3 has 14 residues. The germline CDR1 and CDR2 sequences are SGHRS and YFSETQ. The CDR3 protein is CASSSRDWRHEQYF. Here the CDR3 DNA reads TGCGCCAGCAGCTCTCGGGACTGGCGGCACGAGCAGTACTTC.

This clonotype was seen many times. This chain connects TRBV19 to TRBJ2-1; D gene uncertain. V was pared by 3 bases and J by 6 bases, with 24 bases between. CDR3 length: 18 amino acids. The V gene's germline CDR1 is LNHDA and CDR2 SQIVND (reference sequence). This CDR3 is CASSIGVSLLLPGNEQFF. Here the CDR3 DNA reads TGTGCCAGTAGTATTGGAGTTAGTCTTCTACTTCCCGGCAATGAGCAGTTCTTC.

This clonotype was detected only a few times. The V gene is TRBV10-1, the J gene TRBJ2-2, with TRBD2 matching 9 bases. This CDR3 has 15 residues. Germline CDR1 is WNHNN and CDR2 is SYGVQD (reference sequence). CDR3 amino acids: CSLVPREGEHGELFF. The CDR3 DNA reads as TGCTCATTGGTACCGCGGGAGGGAGAACACGGGGAGCTGTTTTTT.

The V call is TRBV12-3 or TRBV12-4, the J call TRBJ2-1; TRBD2 aligns across 9 bases. This CDR3 spans 15 amino acids. The ends lost 6 bases at V and 6 bases at J; junction bases unmatched: 9. This chain's CDR3 is CASSQAGGTSNEQFF. The CDR3 nucleotides are TGTGCCAGCAGCCAAGCGGGGGGTACTTCCAATGAGCAGTTCTTC.

This clonotype was picked up many times. The J gene is TRBJ2-7, the V gene TRBV29-1; a possible D gene is TRBD1 (6 bases). V lost 4 bases and J lost 3, with 10 bases in between. The CDR3 has 12 amino acids. The germline CDR1 and CDR2 sequences are SQVTM and ANQGSEA. The DNA for the CDR3 is TGCAGCGTTGGTGCGGACAGCTACGAGCAGTACTTC. This translates into CSVGADSYEQYF.

This clonotype appeared many times. The rearrangement links TRBV9 to TRBJ1-2, with 8 positions matching TRBD1. This CDR3 contains 14 residues. V lost 1 base and J lost 5; bases outside the gene matches: 4. The germline gives CDR1 SGDLS, CDR2 YYNGEE. The CDR3 loop reads CASSVQGAVYGYTF. The CDR3 region has the DNA TGTGCCAGCAGCGTACAGGGGGCGGTGTATGGCTACACCTTC.

The gene calls are TRBV15 and TRBJ1-1; no firm D call. Germline assignment: CDR1 LNHNV and CDR2 YYDKDF (reference sequence). The CDR3 runs 17 residues. Trimming left V 0 bases short and J 6 bases short, with 20 bases between. The CDR3 region is CATSRDSRLLREAEAFF. CDR3 sequence (DNA): TGTGCCACCAGCAGAGATAGCCGGCTTCTAAGGGAGGCTGAAGCTTTCTTT.

In this sample, this clonotype turned up many times. V gene TRBV29-1 combines with J gene TRBJ2-2, with D unresolved. Germline V CDR1 and CDR2: SQVTM, ANQGSEA. The V gene lost 5 bases and the J gene lost 4 bases, with 17 bases spanning the gap. The CDR3 length is 15 residues. The CDR3 region has the DNA TGCAGCGTTTGGTGGCCTCGATCGGGCACCGGGGAGCTGTTTTTT. This sequence encodes CSVWWPRSGTGELFF.

This clonotype was seen ten or more times. V usage is TRBV12-3 or TRBV12-4 and J usage is TRBJ2-1, with a weak D call TRBD1 (5 bases). V lost 2 bases to trimming and J lost 6 bases, with 14 bases between them. The CDR3 has 15 residues. This chain's CDR3 is CASSLRQGYGNEQFF. CDR3 sequence (DNA): TGTGCCAGCAGTTTACGTCAGGGTTATGGCAATGAGCAGTTCTTC.

The sample holds many counts of this clonotype. The chain employs TRBV7-8 and TRBJ2-1, with D perhaps matching TRBD2 (6 bases). This CDR3 spans 14 amino acids. The germline V and J ends were trimmed by 5 bases and 4 bases, with 12 bases remaining between them. Germline CDR1 is SGHVS and CDR2 is FQNEAQ. The DNA for the CDR3 is TGTGCCAGCAGCCCCCATGGAGGGTACAATGAGCAGTTCTTC. This sequence encodes CASSPHGGYNEQFF.

This clonotype has a handful of counts. The CDR3 loop reads CASGDSSYEQYF. CDR3 in DNA: TGTGCCAGCGGGGACAGTTCCTACGAGCAGTACTTC. The chain joins TRBV6-6 to TRBJ2-7; 7 bases map to TRBD1. Germline lookup yields CDR1 MNHNY and CDR2 SVGAGI (reference sequence). This CDR3 is 12 amino acids long. Unmatched junction bases numbered 2, after V lost 8 bases and J lost 1 base.

This clonotype occurred many times. This chain connects TRBV4-3 to TRBJ2-1; tentative D call: TRBD1 (6 bases). CDR1 and CDR2 (germline): LGHNA, YSLEER. Deletions cut 0 bases from V and 10 bases from J, with 13 bases between. The CDR3 loop spans 14 amino acids. CDR3 coding DNA: TGCGCCAGCAGCCAAGATGGGACACCTCGGGAGCAGTTCTTC. Amino acid sequence: CASSQDGTPREQFF.

This clonotype has at least ten counts. The V and J genes are TRBV7-7 and TRBJ2-1, with 9 bases aligning to TRBD1. Unmatched junction bases numbered 9, after V lost 4 bases and J lost 11 bases. Germline V CDR1 and CDR2: SSHAT, FNYEAQ (reference sequence). The CDR3 consists of 14 residues. CDR3 bases: TGTGCCAGCAGCTCCGAAGTGGGACAGGGTAAGCAGTTCTTC. Protein product: CASSSEVGQGKQFF.